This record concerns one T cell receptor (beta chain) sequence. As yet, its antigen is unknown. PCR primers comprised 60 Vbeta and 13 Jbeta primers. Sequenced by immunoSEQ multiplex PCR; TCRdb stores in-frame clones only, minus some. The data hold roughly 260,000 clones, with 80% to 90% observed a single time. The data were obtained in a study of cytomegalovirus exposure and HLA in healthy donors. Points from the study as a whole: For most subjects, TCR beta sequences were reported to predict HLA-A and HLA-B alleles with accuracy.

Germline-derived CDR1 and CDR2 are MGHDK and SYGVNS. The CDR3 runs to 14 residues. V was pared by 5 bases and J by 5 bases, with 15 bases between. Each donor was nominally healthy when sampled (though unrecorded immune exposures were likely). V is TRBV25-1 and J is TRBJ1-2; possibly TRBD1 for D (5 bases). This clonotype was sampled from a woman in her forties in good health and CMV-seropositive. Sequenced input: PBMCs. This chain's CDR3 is CASSQRFRGYGYTF. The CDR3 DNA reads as TGTGCCAGCAGTCAACGATTTCGGGGGTATGGCTACACCTTC.